This T cell receptor (beta chain) was found in a study of blood T cell repertoires in COVID-19. Study in general: The origin of the acute and convalescent COVID-19 samples was the United States, Italy and Spain.

Study processing details: Reference gene primer amplification in the assay estimated nucleated cell counts. TCRdb's table, derived via immunoSEQ multiplex PCR, lists solely in-frame clones and lacks some. V and J calls and clone size are copied from that table; D and trimming were computed from the DNA. Of nearly 350,000 clones in the sample, about 90% are singletons; the top ten hold about 0.93%. There are a few counts of this clone. Study members were between roughly 18 and 89 years old and lived in over 20 US regions. Symptom resolution, clearance, or two negative PCRs marked donors in Cohort 3 as recovered. Sequencing was done on a sample of PBMCs or T cells enriched from blood (not recorded which). The sequence was collected from a woman in her twenties or thirties who had recovered from COVID-19.

DNA for the CDR3: TGTGCCAGCAGCCCTACCGGGGGTGCAAACGAGCAGTACTTC. Translated: CASSPTGGANEQYF. The chain couples TRBV7-9 to TRBJ2-7; the D gene is possibly TRBD2 (6 bases). CDR1 is SEHNR, CDR2 FQNEAQ, per germline (reference sequence). V dropped 5 bases and J dropped 5 bases, with 16 bases sitting between them. This CDR3 is built from 14 residues.